This T cell receptor beta chain was recovered during a study of blood T cell repertoires in COVID-19. Study context: COVID-19 samples from acute and convalescent phases originated in the United States, Italy and Spain. The cDNA or gDNA used as material had been derived from T cells, B-cell-depleted T cells, or PBMCs.

In germline, CDR1 is GTSNPN, CDR2 SVGIG (reference sequence). There are 13 residues in the CDR3. Trimming removed 0 bases at V and 7 bases at J, with 10 bases between. Authors' methods: Estimates of nucleated cell counts were drawn from the amplification of reference gene primers. Sequenced by immunoSEQ multiplex PCR; TCRdb stores in-frame clones only, minus some. Clone size and the V and J calls come from that table; the DNA yielded D and trimming. In the table there are about 100,000 clones, 88% of which are singletons. V and J are TRBV30 and TRBJ2-1; D may be TRBD2 (6 bases). The sample taken for sequencing was peripheral blood. This TCR was sampled from a man at least 80 years old with acute or convalescent COVID-19. CDR3 sequence (DNA): TGTGCCTGGAGTGTTGCCGGGAGAAATGAGCAGTTCTTC. It translates to CAWSVAGRNEQFF.